This TCR beta chain appears in the sequencing data of a study of blood T cell repertoires in COVID-19. The wider study: The origin of the acute and convalescent COVID-19 samples was the United States, Italy and Spain.

The V gene's germline CDR1 is MDHEN and CDR2 SYDVKM. V shed 10 bases and J shed 2 bases, with 15 bases lying between them. The length of the CDR3 is 13 residues. In the original workflow: By means of reference gene primer amplification, nucleated cell counts were estimated. Method: immunoSEQ multiplex PCR; TCRdb's copy keeps in-frame clones and lacks some. V, J and clone size were drawn from that table, and D and trimming were deduced from the DNA. The data contain approximately 130,000 clones, approximately 77% of them singletons. The receptor was derived from a man older than 75 with acute or convalescent COVID-19. The sequenced sample was peripheral blood. V is TRBV28 and J is TRBJ2-7, with D maybe TRBD1 (6 bases). CDR3 loop: CATQGSSTYEQYF. CDR3 DNA sequence: TGTGCCACCCAGGGGTCTTCAACCTACGAGCAGTACTTC.